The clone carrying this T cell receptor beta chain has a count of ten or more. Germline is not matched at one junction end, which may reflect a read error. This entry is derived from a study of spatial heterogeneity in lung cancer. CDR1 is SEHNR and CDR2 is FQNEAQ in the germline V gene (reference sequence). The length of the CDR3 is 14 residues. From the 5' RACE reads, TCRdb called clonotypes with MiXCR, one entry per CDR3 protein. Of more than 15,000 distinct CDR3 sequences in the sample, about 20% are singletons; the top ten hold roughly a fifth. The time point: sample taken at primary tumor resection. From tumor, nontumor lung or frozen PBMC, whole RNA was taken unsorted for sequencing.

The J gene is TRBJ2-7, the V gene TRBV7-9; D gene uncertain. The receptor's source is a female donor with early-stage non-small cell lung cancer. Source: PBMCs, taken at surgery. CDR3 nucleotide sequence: TGTGCCAGCAGTCACCCCAGGACCTCCTCCGAGCAGTACTTC. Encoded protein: CASSHPRTSSEQYF. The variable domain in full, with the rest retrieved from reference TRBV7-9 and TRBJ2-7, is DTGVSQNPRHKITKRGQNVTFRCDPISEHNRLYWYRQTLGQGPEFLTYFQNEAQLEKSRLLSDRFSAERPKGSFSTLEIQRTEQGDSAMYLCASSHPRTSSEQYFGPGTRLTVT.